Shown below are 32 T cell receptor beta chains from a single sample sequenced in a study of T cell changes during pregnancy in multiple sclerosis. Here immunoSEQ multiplex PCR was the method, and the copy in TCRdb shows in-frame clones only, minus some. The table has tens of thousands of clones, 85% to 95% seen once. The material was peripheral blood, obtained after pregnancy. The receptor source for this set is a female donor with multiple sclerosis, enrolled in a pregnancy study.

The chain joins TRBV2 to TRBJ2-2; 11 nucleotides align to TRBD2. The V segment lost 2 bases and the J segment 6 bases; nucleotides outside the gene matches: 2. The length of the CDR3 is 15 residues. Germline V lookup: CDR1 SNHLY, CDR2 FYNNEI. This chain's CDR3 is CASSELGLAAGELFF. The DNA of the CDR3 is TGTGCCAGCAGTGAACTGGGACTAGCGGCCGGGGAGCTGTTTTTT.

V is TRBV5-1 and J is TRBJ1-1, with D unclear. The V gene lost 2 bases and the J gene lost 4 bases, with 12 bases spanning the gap. CDR1 and CDR2 from the germline V gene are SGHRS and YFSETQ. The CDR3 totals 14 residues. CDR3 residues: CASSFSSTGTEAFF. CDR3 nucleotide sequence: TGCGCCAGCAGCTTCTCGTCGACGGGCACTGAAGCTTTCTTT.

This clone is a singleton in its sample. This rearrangement joins TRBV7-2 to TRBJ2-1; no firm D call. Trimming took 3 bases from V and 5 from J, leaving 8 bases between them. This CDR3 region has 13 residues. Germline-derived CDR1 and CDR2 are SGHTA and FQGNSA. In DNA, the CDR3 is TGTGCCAGCAGCTTCTACTTGGACAATGAGCAGTTCTTC. Its protein product is CASSFYLDNEQFF.

The chain has TRBV5-4 and TRBJ2-1; 7 nucleotides align to TRBD1. This CDR3 spans 12 amino acids. V gave up 4 bases and J gave up 9 bases; unmatched junction bases: 4. The germline CDR1 and CDR2 sequences are SGHNT and YYREEE (reference sequence). This CDR3 is CASSDRQGEQFF. CDR3 DNA sequence: TGTGCCAGCAGCGATCGACAGGGTGAGCAGTTCTTC. Full variable domain (rest looked up from reference TRBV5-4 and TRBJ2-1): ETGVTQSPTHLIKTRGQQVTLRCSSQSGHNTVSWYQQALGQGPQFIFQYYREEENGRGNFPPRFSGLQFPNYSSELNVNALELDDSALYLCASSDRQGEQFFGPGTRLTVL.

V is TRBV2 and J is TRBJ2-7, with D tentatively TRBD2 (6 bases). CDR1 and CDR2 (germline): SNHLY, FYNNEI. The CDR3 has 14 residues. V shed 6 bases and J shed 3 bases, with 15 bases lying between them. The CDR3 sequence is CASSKFKEGYEQYF. The CDR3 bases are TGTGCCAGCAGCAAATTCAAGGAGGGCTACGAGCAGTACTTC.

The genes are TRBV4-2 and TRBJ1-1; D is undetermined. The CDR3 runs 14 residues. The germline V gene encodes CDR1 LGHNA and CDR2 YNFKEQ. Trimming took off 3 bases at V and 1 base at J, with 9 bases between the two ends. CDR3 nucleotides: TGTGCCAGCAGCCACTATACAGCGAACACTGAAGCTTTCTTT. Protein: CASSHYTANTEAFF.

The chain has TRBV29-1 and TRBJ2-7, with 10 bases identical to TRBD1. In germline, CDR1 is SQVTM, CDR2 ANQGSEA. The CDR3 loop spans 14 amino acids. J gave up 2 bases and V 6 bases, and 7 bases lay outside the gene matches. CDR3: CSVVSGQGTYEQYF. The CDR3 nucleotides are TGCAGCGTAGTGTCGGGACAGGGGACCTACGAGCAGTACTTC.

The genes are TRBV6-4 and TRBJ2-3; TRBD1 matches 10 bases. Trimming removed 5 bases from V and 6 bases from J; junction bases left unmatched: 8. This CDR3 region has 15 residues. Germline CDR1 reads MRHNA; CDR2 reads SNTAGT. In nucleotides, the CDR3 is TGTGCCAGCAGTCTTAGGACAGGGGGATTGGATACGCAGTATTTT. This gives the protein CASSLRTGGLDTQYF.

J is TRBJ2-7 and V is TRBV19; a weak D match, TRBD1 (6 bases). This CDR3 spans 14 amino acids. V gave up 6 bases and J gave up 0 bases, with 12 bases separating them. CDR1 and CDR2 from the germline V gene are LNHDA and SQIVND (reference sequence). CDR3 sequence: CASRRTESSYEQYF. The CDR3 bases are TGTGCCAGTAGGCGGACAGAGAGCTCCTACGAGCAGTACTTC.

This chain links TRBV5-1 with TRBJ1-4; D might be TRBD1 (6 bases). Trimming stripped 1 base from V and 8 bases from J, with 15 bases between. CDR3 length: 15 amino acids. The V gene's germline CDR1 is SGHRS and CDR2 YFSETQ. CDR3 sequence: CASSLSTAGDEKLFF. The CDR3 DNA is TGCGCCAGCAGCTTGAGCACGGCAGGGGACGAAAAACTGTTTTTT.

The J gene is TRBJ2-7, the V gene TRBV7-2, with D maybe TRBD1 (6 bases). This CDR3 comprises 13 residues. Germline-derived CDR1 and CDR2 are SGHTA and FQGNSA. Trimming pared 4 bases from V and 3 bases from J, leaving 10 bases between. In nucleotides, the CDR3 is TGTGCCAGCAGCTCGACAGGACGCTACGAGCAGTACTTC. Translating it yields CASSSTGRYEQYF.

V gene TRBV5-4 combines with J gene TRBJ2-1, with D perhaps matching TRBD2 (5 bases). Trimming took 0 bases from V and 6 from J, leaving 16 bases between them. Per germline, CDR1 SGHNT and CDR2 YYREEE (reference sequence). CDR3 size: 16 residues. CDR3 amino acids: CASSLEWAGAANEQFF. In DNA form, the CDR3 reads TGTGCCAGCAGCTTGGAGTGGGCAGGAGCGGCCAATGAGCAGTTCTTC. Full variable domain (rest looked up from reference TRBV5-4 and TRBJ2-1): ETGVTQSPTHLIKTRGQQVTLRCSSQSGHNTVSWYQQALGQGPQFIFQYYREEENGRGNFPPRFSGLQFPNYSSELNVNALELDDSALYLCASSLEWAGAANEQFFGPGTRLTVL.

The gene calls are TRBV9 and TRBJ1-1; tentatively, D is TRBD1 (5 bases). Deletions cut 3 bases from V and 1 base from J, with 10 bases between. Germline loops: CDR1 SGDLS, CDR2 YYNGEE. The CDR3 totals 14 residues. The DNA of the CDR3 is TGTGCCAGCAGCGGCACGGGGGGGAACACTGAAGCTTTCTTT. This codes for CASSGTGGNTEAFF.

The genes are TRBV7-2 and TRBJ2-2, with unresolved D. CDR3 length: 16 residues. The V end lost 1 base, the J end lost 0 bases, and 9 bases lay between the germline ends. Germline CDR1 reads SGHTA; CDR2 reads FQGNSA. This CDR3 reads CASSLEARSNTGELFF. The DNA for the CDR3 is TGTGCCAGCAGCTTAGAGGCGCGGTCGAACACCGGGGAGCTGTTTTTT. The full variable domain, in which reference TRBV7-2 and TRBJ2-2 provide the parts outside the CDR3, is GAGVSQSPSNKVTEKGKDVELRCDPISGHTALYWYRQSLGQGLEFLIYFQGNSAPDKSGLPSDRFSAERTGGSVSTLTIQRTQQEDSAVYLCASSLEARSNTGELFFGEGSRLTVL.

V usage is TRBV6-5 and J usage is TRBJ2-2, with D maybe TRBD1 (6 bases). This CDR3 is built from 14 residues. V dropped 6 bases and J dropped 4 bases, with 12 bases sitting between them. The germline V gene has CDR1 MNHEY and CDR2 SVGAGI. This CDR3 is CASRGDTSTGELFF. The CDR3 bases are TGTGCCAGCAGAGGGGACACCTCCACCGGGGAGCTGTTTTTT.

The rearrangement uses TRBV29-1 and TRBJ2-2, with a weak D call TRBD2 (7 bases). Deletions cut 4 bases from V and 0 bases from J, with 12 bases between. The CDR3 has 15 amino acids. Germline CDR1 SQVTM, CDR2 ANQGSEA. CDR3 region: CSVGGGQANTGELFF. The CDR3 DNA is TGCAGCGTTGGGGGGGGGCAGGCGAACACCGGGGAGCTGTTTTTT.

The chain recombines TRBV30 with TRBJ2-7; 7 nucleotides match TRBD2. After removal of 3 bases from V and 5 bases from J, the junction contained 10 bases not matched to a gene. The CDR3 spans 14 residues. Germline values: CDR1 GTSNPN, CDR2 SVGIG (reference sequence). This CDR3 reads CAWRPRSGTHEQYF. CDR3 coding DNA: TGTGCCTGGAGGCCTCGGAGCGGGACCCACGAGCAGTACTTC.

The V gene is TRBV9, the J gene TRBJ2-1; 7 positions match TRBD2. Trimming took 9 bases from V and 1 from J; bases not matched to a gene: 10. Per germline, CDR1 SGDLS and CDR2 YYNGEE. The CDR3 runs 15 residues. CDR3 residues: CATGGELFSYNEQFF. In DNA form, the CDR3 reads TGTGCCACGGGGGGAGAACTATTTTCCTACAATGAGCAGTTCTTC.

The V and J genes are TRBV18 and TRBJ1-2; D is possibly TRBD1 (6 bases). Germline V gene sequence: CDR1 KGHSH, CDR2 LQKENI. V was pared by 1 base and J by 4 bases, with 10 bases between. The CDR3 is 14 amino acids. CDR3 residues: CASSPRTEVYGYTF. CDR3 nucleotide sequence: TGTGCCAGCTCACCACGGACAGAAGTCTATGGCTACACCTTC.

The V gene is TRBV18, the J gene TRBJ1-4; 10 bases map to TRBD1. CDR3 length equals 15 residues. Looked up from germline, CDR1 is KGHSH and CDR2 is LQKENI. The V gene end was trimmed by 5 bases and the J gene end by 6 bases; junction bases not matched to a gene: 6. This CDR3 is CASSSGQGGDEKLFF. In DNA form, the CDR3 reads TGTGCCAGCTCATCCGGACAGGGGGGGGATGAAAAACTGTTTTTT.

This chain links TRBV2 with TRBJ2-3; D ambiguous. CDR3 length equals 14 residues. Trimming shortened V by 1 base and J by 2 bases, and 7 bases separated the two germline ends. Germline values: CDR1 SNHLY, CDR2 FYNNEI. The CDR3 here is CASSEDQVTDTQYF. In nucleotides, the CDR3 is TGTGCCAGCAGTGAAGACCAGGTCACAGATACGCAGTATTTT.

This clone was seen only once. The gene calls are TRBV12-5 and TRBJ2-1; D is undetermined. The length of the CDR3 is 14 residues. V was pared by 1 base and J by 7 bases, with 11 bases between. Germline CDR1 is LGHNT and CDR2 is FRNRAP. CDR3 sequence reads: CASGLGAASNEQFF. The CDR3 region has the DNA TGTGCTAGTGGTTTGGGGGCTGCCTCAAATGAGCAGTTCTTC.

This chain uses TRBV6-5 with TRBJ1-5; possible D gene TRBD1, 5 bases. This CDR3 spans 15 amino acids. V dropped 2 bases and J dropped 3 bases, with 11 bases sitting between them. Germline-derived CDR1 and CDR2 are MNHEY and SVGAGI. CDR3 sequence (DNA): TGTGCCAGCAGTTACGGGAGGGGAAACAATCAGCCCCAGCATTTT. Its translation is CASSYGRGNNQPQHF.

The CDR3 is CASSSSTSGRAHEQYF. As DNA, the CDR3 is TGTGCCAGCAGTTCCTCTACTAGCGGGAGGGCCCACGAGCAGTACTTC. The chain combines TRBV27 with TRBJ2-7, with TRBD2 matching over 13 bases. This CDR3 comprises 16 residues. The V gene's germline CDR1 is MNHEY and CDR2 SMNVEV (reference sequence). V was pared by 4 bases and J by 5 bases, with 8 bases of the junction left unmatched.

The sample holds one count of this clone. V is TRBV13 and J is TRBJ2-5; 7 nucleotides match TRBD1. The junction had 7 bases not matched to a gene; V was cut back by 5 bases and J by 1 base. Germline lookup yields CDR1 PRHDT and CDR2 FYEKMQ (reference sequence). CDR3 length: 15 residues. The CDR3 region is CASSLTGVGQETQYF. DNA for the CDR3: TGTGCCAGCAGCCTCACAGGGGTTGGCCAAGAGACCCAGTACTTC.

This chain links TRBV9 with TRBJ1-6, with TRBD1 matching 12 bases. V shed 4 bases, J shed 9 bases, and the junction held 8 bases outside the gene matches. The germline V gene encodes CDR1 SGDLS and CDR2 YYNGEE. The CDR3 has 16 amino acids. Here the CDR3 DNA reads TGTGCCAGCAGCCTCGGGACAGGGGGCCTTGGTTCACCCCTCCACTTT. Translating it yields CASSLGTGGLGSPLHF.

This chain links TRBV7-2 with TRBJ1-1; D possibly corresponds to TRBD1 (5 bases). CDR1 SGHTA and CDR2 FQGNSA come from the germline V gene. Trimming took 11 bases from V and 8 from J, leaving 21 bases between them. This CDR3 region has 13 residues. The DNA for the CDR3 is TGTGCCGTCGGACCGCACCGGGGGGTCGAAGCTTTCTTT. It specifies CAVGPHRGVEAFF.

The genes are TRBV7-2 and TRBJ1-1; the D is unclear. V lost 5 bases and J lost 0, with 10 bases in between. This CDR3 comprises 14 residues. CDR1 is SGHTA, CDR2 FQGNSA, per germline. The CDR3: CASSPRSLNTEAFF. Written as DNA, the CDR3 is TGTGCCAGCAGCCCTAGGTCCCTGAACACTGAAGCTTTCTTT.

This chain uses TRBV6-1 with TRBJ1-1; D not certain. Germline V gene data show CDR1 as MNHNS and CDR2 as SASEGT. The V and J ends lost 2 bases and 3 bases respectively, with 4 bases between them. The CDR3 spans 12 residues. CDR3 loop: CASSELHTEAFF. In DNA, the CDR3 is TGTGCCAGCAGTGAACTCCACACTGAAGCTTTCTTT.

This chain links TRBV9 with TRBJ2-3; a possible D gene is TRBD2 (5 bases). V was pared by 1 base and J by 0 bases, with 12 bases between. CDR3 length equals 16 residues. Per germline, CDR1 SGDLS and CDR2 YYNGEE. The CDR3 protein is CASSVPLGGSTDTQYF. Here the CDR3 DNA reads TGTGCCAGCAGCGTACCCCTTGGAGGAAGCACAGATACGCAGTATTTT.

CDR3 in amino acids: CASSYLARRNEQFF. As DNA, the CDR3 is TGTGCCAGCAGCTACCTGGCGAGGCGCAATGAGCAGTTCTTC. The chain carries TRBV7-2 and TRBJ2-1; no reliable D call. Germline V gene sequence: CDR1 SGHTA, CDR2 FQGNSA. The CDR3 runs 14 residues. V lost 4 bases and J 6 bases, leaving 13 bases between the germline ends.

V and J are TRBV7-2 and TRBJ1-3; D not certain. CDR3 length: 15 amino acids. Trimming took 3 bases from V and 2 from J, leaving 11 bases between them. Per the germline V gene, CDR1 is SGHTA and CDR2 is FQGNSA. The CDR3 sequence: CASSLAPGAGNTIYF. The CDR3, as DNA: TGTGCCAGCAGCTTGGCGCCGGGAGCTGGAAACACCATATATTTT. Full variable domain (outside the CDR3, taken from reference TRBV7-2 and TRBJ1-3): GAGVSQSPSNKVTEKGKDVELRCDPISGHTALYWYRQSLGQGLEFLIYFQGNSAPDKSGLPSDRFSAERTGGSVSTLTIQRTQQEDSAVYLCASSLAPGAGNTIYFGEGSWLTVV.